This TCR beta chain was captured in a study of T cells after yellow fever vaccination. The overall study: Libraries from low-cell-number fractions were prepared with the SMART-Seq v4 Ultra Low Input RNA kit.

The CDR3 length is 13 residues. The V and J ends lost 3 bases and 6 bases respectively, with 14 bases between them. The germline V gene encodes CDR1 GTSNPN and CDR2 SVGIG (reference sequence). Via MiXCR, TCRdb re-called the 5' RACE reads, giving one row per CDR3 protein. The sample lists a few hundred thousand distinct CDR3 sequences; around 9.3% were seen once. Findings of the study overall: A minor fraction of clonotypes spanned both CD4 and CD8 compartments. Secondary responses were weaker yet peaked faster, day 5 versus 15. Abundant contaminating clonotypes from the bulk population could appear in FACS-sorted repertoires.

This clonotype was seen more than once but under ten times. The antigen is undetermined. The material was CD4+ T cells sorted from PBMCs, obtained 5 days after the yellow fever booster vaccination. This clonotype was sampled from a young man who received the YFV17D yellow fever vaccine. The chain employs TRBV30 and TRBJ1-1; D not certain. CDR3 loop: CAWSPIHPPEAFF. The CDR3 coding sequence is TGTGCCTGGAGCCCCATACACCCACCTGAAGCTTTCTTT.